This record looks at one TCR beta chain sequence and its context. The data originate from a study of cytomegalovirus exposure and HLA in healthy donors. PCR amplification relied on 60 Vbeta primers (plus 13 Jbeta primers). The repertoire was sequenced with immunoSEQ multiplex PCR; TCRdb's copy has only in-frame clones and lacks some. Found here are approximately 96,000 clones; the top ten clones hold 5% to 6.5%. CDR1 and CDR2 (germline): SGHDN, FVKESK. Trimming stripped 1 base from V and 8 bases from J, with 6 bases between. There are 13 residues in the CDR3. This sequence originates from a girl aged 10-17 years in good health and CMV-seropositive. This chain links TRBV14 with TRBJ1-6, with D uncertain. The sample taken for sequencing was PBMCs. For the CDR3, the DNA is TGTGCCAGCAGCCAAGTTCTTGATTCACCCCTCCACTTT. Translation: CASSQVLDSPLHF.